One sample yielded the 31 T cell receptor beta chains listed below, sequenced in a study of cytomegalovirus exposure and HLA in healthy donors. Only in-frame clones appear in the TCRdb table, and some are missing; sequencing was by immunoSEQ multiplex PCR. The sample lists 130,000 to 150,000 clones; about 90% were seen once. Sequences were obtained from PBMCs. The receptors were gathered from a woman younger than 35 in good health and CMV-seropositive.

The V call is TRBV5-8, the J call TRBJ2-3; the match to TRBD1 covers 11 bases. V was pared by 4 bases and J by 4 bases, with 5 bases of the junction left unmatched. This CDR3 is 15 amino acids long. Germline V gives CDR1 SGHTS, CDR2 YDEGEE. CDR3 sequence reads: CASSSGQGASDTQYF. The CDR3 DNA reads TGTGCCAGCAGCAGCGGACAGGGGGCTTCAGATACGCAGTATTTT.

This chain uses TRBV4-1 with TRBJ2-5; 8 bases agree with TRBD2. The CDR3 length is 16 residues. The germline CDR1 and CDR2 sequences are MGHRA and YSYEKL. Trimming removed 1 base from V and 4 bases from J; junction bases left unmatched: 8. The CDR3 DNA reads TGCGCCAGCAGCCAAGGGGATCCCCGGGGGGGAGAGACCCAGTACTTC. Amino acids: CASSQGDPRGGETQYF.

This sequence joins TRBV2 and TRBJ2-1, with D tentatively TRBD2 (5 bases). V gave up 0 bases and J gave up 10 bases, with 13 bases separating them. The CDR3 runs to 14 residues. The germline V gene has CDR1 SNHLY and CDR2 FYNNEI. CDR3 loop: CASSEALPPSEQFF. CDR3 nucleotide sequence: TGTGCCAGCAGTGAAGCGCTGCCCCCTAGCGAGCAGTTCTTC.

The V gene is TRBV5-5, the J gene TRBJ2-3, with TRBD2 identical over 9 bases. The V gene's germline CDR1 is SGHKS and CDR2 YYEKEE (reference sequence). J gave up 4 bases and V 1 base, and 7 bases lay outside the gene matches. CDR3 length equals 16 residues. As DNA, the CDR3 is TGTGCCAGCAGCTTGAATAGCGGGAGCCGGGCAGATACGCAGTATTTT. Translation gives CASSLNSGSRADTQYF.

This rearrangement joins TRBV6-1 to TRBJ2-5, with a tentative D call TRBD1 (5 bases). Trimming removed 1 base at V and 5 bases at J, with 5 bases between. CDR1 is MNHNS and CDR2 is SASEGT in the germline V gene. This CDR3 is built from 12 residues. The DNA for the CDR3 is TGTGCCAGCAGTGAAGGGGGCGAGACCCAGTACTTC. It yields the protein CASSEGGETQYF.

The chain has TRBV2 and TRBJ2-3, with 11 bases aligning to TRBD2. V was clipped by 5 bases and J by 3 bases; unmatched bases: 4. The CDR3 totals 15 residues. Germline V gene data show CDR1 as SNHLY and CDR2 as FYNNEI. CDR3 bases: TGTGCCAGCAGTCTAGCGGGGGGAAGGACAGATACGCAGTATTTT. Translated: CASSLAGGRTDTQYF.

The chain carries TRBV4-1 and TRBJ2-1; 10 nucleotides align to TRBD2. The CDR3 is 17 residues long. Losses at the gene ends were 0 bases for V and 3 bases for J; bases not matched to a gene: 5. CDR1 and CDR2 (germline): MGHRA, YSYEKL. CDR3 region: CASSQDWERGGYNEQFF. In DNA, the CDR3 is TGCGCCAGCAGCCAAGATTGGGAGCGGGGGGGCTACAATGAGCAGTTCTTC.

The CDR3 DNA is TGTGCCAGCAGCTTAGTTTGGGCATTGGAGACCCAGTACTTC. Amino acids: CASSLVWALETQYF. The chain has TRBV11-2 and TRBJ2-5; D ambiguous. Germline V CDR1 and CDR2: SGHAT, FQNNGV. The CDR3 extends over 14 amino acids. V was trimmed by 1 base and J by 5 bases, leaving 11 bases between them.

The chain couples TRBV5-4 to TRBJ1-2; no definite D call. Trimming removed 0 bases from V and 1 base from J, with 7 bases in between. From germline, CDR1 is SGHNT and CDR2 YYREEE (reference sequence). The length of the CDR3 is 14 residues. This chain's CDR3 is CASSLDGLNYGYTF. The CDR3, as DNA: TGTGCCAGCAGCTTGGACGGTCTTAACTATGGCTACACCTTC.

The chain couples TRBV7-3 to TRBJ2-4; tentatively, D is TRBD2 (6 bases). The germline CDR1 and CDR2 sequences are SGHTA and FQGTGA. Trimming took 0 bases from V and 0 from J, leaving 9 bases between them. The CDR3 has 16 amino acids. The CDR3 protein is CASSLTKGLAKNIQYF. As DNA, the CDR3 is TGTGCCAGCAGCTTAACCAAGGGACTAGCCAAAAACATTCAGTACTTC.

This chain joins TRBV6-1 and TRBJ2-1; 12 nucleotides line up with TRBD2. V lost 4 bases and J lost 3; bases outside the gene matches: 4. The CDR3 contains 16 residues. Germline assignment: CDR1 MNHNS and CDR2 SASEGT. The CDR3 DNA is TGTGCCAGCAGTGGACTAGCGGGAGTAAACTACAATGAGCAGTTCTTC. It encodes CASSGLAGVNYNEQFF.

The rearrangement links TRBV27 to TRBJ2-7; 8 bases match TRBD1. The V gene's germline CDR1 is MNHEY and CDR2 SMNVEV (reference sequence). The CDR3 is made up of 14 amino acids. J lost 0 bases, V lost 7 bases, and 5 bases had no gene match. Here the CDR3 reads CASTRTGSSYEQYF. The DNA of the CDR3 is TGTGCCAGCACCCGGACAGGGAGCTCCTACGAGCAGTACTTC.

The chain combines TRBV27 with TRBJ2-1; possible D gene TRBD2, 6 bases. The germline gives CDR1 MNHEY, CDR2 SMNVEV (reference sequence). V lost 8 bases, J lost 1 base, and 15 bases lay in between. This CDR3 region has 15 residues. In DNA form, the CDR3 reads TGTGCCAGCTCTCCCCCGGGGGTATCCTACAATGAGCAGTTCTTC. Translation gives CASSPPGVSYNEQFF.

V is TRBV5-8 and J is TRBJ1-5, with 10 nucleotides matching TRBD1. With V trimmed by 3 bases and J by 0 bases, 6 bases remained unmatched. The CDR3 loop spans 17 amino acids. The germline gives CDR1 SGHTS, CDR2 YDEGEE. The CDR3 region has the DNA TGTGCCAGCAGCTCGGGACAGGGGAGCAATAGCAATCAGCCCCAGCATTTT. This codes for CASSSGQGSNSNQPQHF.

This clone appeared once. The V gene is TRBV7-3, the J gene TRBJ2-2; 7 nucleotides line up with TRBD2. The V segment lost 3 bases and the J segment 6 bases; nucleotides outside the gene matches: 4. The CDR3 consists of 14 residues. Germline V CDR1 and CDR2: SGHTA, FQGTGA. The CDR3 loop reads CASSLGGFPGELFF. The CDR3 DNA reads as TGTGCCAGCAGCTTGGGAGGGTTCCCCGGGGAGCTGTTTTTT.

V gene TRBV5-5 combines with J gene TRBJ1-1; tentatively, D is TRBD1 (6 bases). Trimming removed 3 bases from V and 0 bases from J, with 12 bases in between. This CDR3 contains 15 residues. The germline gives CDR1 SGHKS, CDR2 YYEKEE (reference sequence). The CDR3 loop is CASSSGHGMNTEAFF. CDR3 sequence (DNA): TGTGCCAGCAGCTCGGGACACGGTATGAACACTGAAGCTTTCTTT.

The chain couples TRBV29-1 to TRBJ2-1; 7 positions agree with TRBD2. This CDR3 comprises 12 residues. Germline V CDR1 and CDR2: SQVTM, ANQGSEA. V shed 1 base and J 12 bases; nucleotides not matched to a gene: 6. CDR3 region: CSVEGLADRQFF. The DNA for the CDR3 is TGCAGCGTTGAAGGGCTAGCGGACCGGCAGTTCTTC.

The chain employs TRBV4-2 and TRBJ2-7; TRBD1 matches 7 bases. The CDR3 consists of 15 residues. The junction had 4 bases not matched to a gene; V was cut back by 2 bases and J by 0 bases. Germline CDR1 LGHNA, CDR2 YNFKEQ. The CDR3 here is CASSQIQGLSYEQYF. As DNA, the CDR3 is TGTGCCAGCAGCCAAATACAGGGGCTCTCCTACGAGCAGTACTTC.

This clone occurred once. The gene calls are TRBV10-3 and TRBJ1-6, with 11 bases aligning to TRBD1. The V gene's germline CDR1 is ENHRY and CDR2 SYGVKD. The V and J ends lost 6 bases and 10 bases, in that order; junction bases with no gene match: 5. This CDR3 has 14 residues. The CDR3 nucleotides are TGTGCCATCAGATCCGGGACAGGGGGGTCACCCCTCCACTTT. Amino acids: CAIRSGTGGSPLHF.

With regard to this clone: Distinct nucleotide sequences in the sample also encode this CDR3. V usage is TRBV27 and J usage is TRBJ2-1; TRBD2 agrees at 13 bases. This CDR3 region has 15 residues. CDR1 and CDR2 from the germline V gene are MNHEY and SMNVEV (reference sequence). V was pared by 4 bases and J by 5 bases, with 2 bases of the junction left unmatched. DNA of the CDR3: TGTGCCAGCAGTTCCGGGACTAGCGGGAACAATGAGCAGTTCTTC. This gives the protein CASSSGTSGNNEQFF.

This rearrangement joins TRBV28 to TRBJ1-2; 7 bases match TRBD1. The CDR3 totals 14 residues. Germline trimming cut 2 bases from V and 7 bases from J; bases unmatched to any gene: 7. Per the germline V gene, CDR1 is MDHEN and CDR2 is SYDVKM. Written as DNA, the CDR3 is TGTGCCAGCAGTTTAAGGGCCCAGGGGGGTGGCTACACCTTC. It specifies CASSLRAQGGGYTF.

V and J are TRBV28 and TRBJ1-3, with 8 bases lining up with TRBD1. The germline V gene has CDR1 MDHEN and CDR2 SYDVKM. The CDR3 has 14 amino acids. CDR3 sequence: CGESPRGQGNTIYF. The CDR3 nucleotides are TGTGGCGAGTCACCCAGGGGGCAAGGAAACACCATATATTTT.

The chain combines TRBV9 with TRBJ2-7, with 13 bases lining up with TRBD2. Germline loops: CDR1 SGDLS, CDR2 YYNGEE. Germline trimming cut 2 bases from V and 0 bases from J; bases unmatched to any gene: 2. There are 16 residues in the CDR3. This chain's CDR3 is CASSVGLAGASYEQYF. CDR3 bases: TGTGCCAGCAGCGTTGGACTAGCGGGGGCCTCCTACGAGCAGTACTTC.

The V gene is TRBV13, the J gene TRBJ2-2; 9 positions match TRBD2. The CDR3 consists of 16 residues. V gave up 2 bases and J gave up 1 base; unmatched junction bases: 2. Germline V lookup: CDR1 PRHDT, CDR2 FYEKMQ (reference sequence). The CDR3 reads CASSLLAGKNTGELFF. CDR3 DNA sequence: TGTGCCAGCAGCTTACTAGCGGGGAAGAACACCGGGGAGCTGTTTTTT.

The chain recombines TRBV27 with TRBJ1-5; 8 bases map to TRBD1. CDR1 MNHEY and CDR2 SMNVEV come from the germline V gene (reference sequence). The CDR3 has 16 amino acids. Trimming at V came to 7 bases and at J to 3 bases, leaving 11 bases not matched to a gene. The CDR3 is CASNNGDRNSNQPQHF. In DNA, the CDR3 is TGTGCCAGCAACAACGGGGACAGGAATTCCAATCAGCCCCAGCATTTT.

The chain employs TRBV6-1 and TRBJ1-1, with a possible D match to TRBD1 (5 bases). Germline V gene data show CDR1 as MNHNS and CDR2 as SASEGT. The CDR3 length is 14 residues. Trimming took off 2 bases at V and 3 bases at J, with 10 bases between the two ends. CDR3 in DNA: TGTGCCAGCAGTGAATACGGCAGGGACACTGAAGCTTTCTTT. Encoded protein: CASSEYGRDTEAFF.

The chain combines TRBV7-2 with TRBJ2-3; possible D gene TRBD2, 6 bases. Germline V gene sequence: CDR1 SGHTA, CDR2 FQGNSA. V shed 3 bases and J shed 4 bases, with 14 bases lying between them. The CDR3 totals 15 residues. The CDR3 DNA follows: TGTGCCAGCAGCTTCATGGGCGGGGCGTCAGATACGCAGTATTTT. This codes for CASSFMGGASDTQYF.

The chain is built from TRBV5-1 and TRBJ2-3; 7 positions agree with TRBD2. There are 15 residues in the CDR3. The germline gives CDR1 SGHRS, CDR2 YFSETQ. J lost 2 bases, V lost 2 bases, and 5 bases had no gene match. DNA for the CDR3: TGCGCCAGCAGCTTAGCGGGGCGGGTCACAGATACGCAGTATTTT. It translates to CASSLAGRVTDTQYF. The full variable domain, in which reference TRBV5-1 and TRBJ2-3 provide the parts outside the CDR3, is KAGVTQTPRYLIKTRGQQVTLSCSPISGHRSVSWYQQTPGQGLQFLFEYFSETQRNKGNFPGRFSGRQFSNSRSEMNVSTLELGDSALYLCASSLAGRVTDTQYFGPGTRLTVL.

V usage is TRBV19 and J usage is TRBJ1-5; no definite D call. Germline assignment: CDR1 LNHDA and CDR2 SQIVND (reference sequence). V gave up 3 bases and J gave up 4 bases, with 10 bases separating them. The CDR3 runs to 14 residues. The CDR3 sequence: CASSMRQQNQPQHF. CDR3 nucleotides: TGTGCCAGTAGTATGAGGCAACAAAATCAGCCCCAGCATTTT.

This chain joins TRBV18 and TRBJ2-1, with 8 nucleotides matching TRBD1. J gave up 7 bases and V 2 bases, and 4 bases lay outside the gene matches. The CDR3 sequence is 14 residues long. Germline CDR1 is KGHSH and CDR2 is LQKENI. The CDR3 nucleotides read TGTGCCAGCTCACCAAACACAGGGGGTAATGAGCAGTTCTTC. This codes for CASSPNTGGNEQFF.

V and J are TRBV28 and TRBJ1-2; TRBD1 matches at 9 bases. V shed 8 bases, J shed 2 bases, and the junction held 6 bases outside the gene matches. The CDR3 spans 14 residues. CDR1 is MDHEN, CDR2 SYDVKM, per germline. CDR3 sequence reads: CASFHRGPNYGYTF. The CDR3 coding sequence is TGTGCCAGCTTTCACAGGGGGCCAAACTATGGCTACACCTTC.